The 26 T cell receptor beta chains listed next were all sequenced from one sample in a study of blood T cell repertoires in COVID-19. Sequencing used immunoSEQ multiplex PCR; TCRdb keeps in-frame clones, though not all of them. The sample contains 150,000 to 250,000 clones, roughly 82% of which appear only once. The specimen was PBMCs or T cells enriched from blood (not recorded which). The receptors shown here come from a middle-aged man who had recovered from COVID-19.

The chain links TRBV19 to TRBJ1-1; TRBD1 matches at 10 bases. The CDR3 extends over 13 amino acids. V dropped 9 bases and J dropped 7; count of bases not matched to a gene: 8. The germline V gene has CDR1 LNHDA and CDR2 SQIVND (reference sequence). For the CDR3, the DNA is TGTGCCAGCGGGGGACAGGGGACAAGTGAAGCTTTCTTT. It yields the protein CASGGQGTSEAFF.

This clone showed up many times. The CDR3 is CASAWDREHEQYV. Written as DNA, the CDR3 is TGTGCCAGCGCCTGGGACAGGGAACACGAGCAGTACGTC. The chain joins TRBV2 to TRBJ2-7, with 9 bases lining up with TRBD1. Losses at the gene ends were 8 bases for V and 5 bases for J; bases not matched to a gene: 7. CDR1 is SNHLY, CDR2 FYNNEI, per germline. The CDR3 has 13 residues.

The CDR3 region has the DNA TGTGCCAGTAGTGTACTAGCGGGACACGAGCAGTACGTC. It encodes CASSVLAGHEQYV. This chain connects TRBV19 to TRBJ2-7; 10 bases match TRBD2. CDR3 length: 13 residues. The germline V gene encodes CDR1 LNHDA and CDR2 SQIVND (reference sequence). J gave up 5 bases and V 5 bases, and 3 bases lay outside the gene matches.

V and J are TRBV4-3 and TRBJ1-2; no reliable D call. V was pared by 3 bases and J by 5 bases, with 13 bases between. Germline CDR1 and CDR2: LGHNA and YSLEER. CDR3 size: 14 residues. The CDR3 protein is CASSHAPNGYGYTF. Written as DNA, the CDR3 is TGCGCCAGCAGCCACGCTCCGAACGGGTATGGCTACACCTTC.

The J gene is TRBJ1-1, the V gene TRBV9; tentatively, D is TRBD1 (5 bases). Germline V gene data show CDR1 as SGDLS and CDR2 as YYNGEE. The CDR3 length is 15 residues. The V gene lost 0 bases and the J gene lost 3 bases, with 12 bases spanning the gap. CDR3 nucleotide sequence: TGTGCCAGCAGCGTAGGCGGCAGGGCTGACACTGAAGCTTTCTTT. It yields the protein CASSVGGRADTEAFF. The full variable domain, its missing parts supplied by reference TRBV9 and TRBJ1-1, is DSGVTQTPKHLITATGQRVTLRCSPRSGDLSVYWYQQSLDQGLQFLIQYYNGEERAKGNILERFSAQQFPDLHSELNLSSLELGDSALYFCASSVGGRADTEAFFGQGTRLTVV.

This chain connects TRBV18 to TRBJ1-4; unclear D gene. The germline CDR1 and CDR2 sequences are KGHSH and LQKENI. V shed 1 base and J shed 4 bases, with 16 bases lying between them. The CDR3 loop spans 17 amino acids. CDR3 residues: CASSPLPRSSSNEKLFF. The CDR3 coding sequence is TGTGCCAGCTCACCACTTCCCAGGTCATCAAGTAATGAAAAACTGTTTTTT.

The V and J genes are TRBV7-6 and TRBJ2-3; 10 nucleotides align to TRBD1. Germline V lookup: CDR1 SGHVS, CDR2 FNYEAQ. V trimming: 4 bases; J trimming: 0 bases; junction bases outside the gene matches: 7. The CDR3 has 17 amino acids. The CDR3 DNA follows: TGTGCCAGCAGCTCGCGAGTGGGACAGGGGAGCACAGATACGCAGTATTTT. Translation gives CASSSRVGQGSTDTQYF.

The chain is built from TRBV9 and TRBJ1-1; D unresolved. The CDR3 is made up of 14 amino acids. V lost 2 bases and J 4 bases, leaving 12 bases between the germline ends. Germline V gene lookup returns CDR1 SGDLS and CDR2 YYNGEE. The CDR3 reads CASSVRGGSTEAFF. The DNA for the CDR3 is TGTGCCAGCAGCGTGCGCGGTGGGAGCACTGAAGCTTTCTTT.

V is TRBV9 and J is TRBJ1-2; D is perhaps TRBD1 (6 bases). The CDR3 covers 15 residues. Trimming cost V 4 bases and J 4 bases, with 17 bases left between them. Germline V gene sequence: CDR1 SGDLS, CDR2 YYNGEE. The CDR3 region has the DNA TGTGCCAGCAGCCCTAACGAGGGACAAATCTATGGCTACACCTTC. Residues: CASSPNEGQIYGYTF.

The chain links TRBV7-9 to TRBJ2-1; 9 positions match TRBD2. The V gene's germline CDR1 is SEHNR and CDR2 FQNEAQ (reference sequence). V shed 5 bases, J shed 8 bases, and the junction held 10 bases outside the gene matches. CDR3 length: 15 amino acids. The CDR3 nucleotides are TGTGCCAGCAGCCCCAAAAGCGGGAGGAGAGATGAGCAGTTCTTC. Protein product: CASSPKSGRRDEQFF.

V and J are TRBV4-1 and TRBJ1-6; 8 nucleotides match TRBD1. J was trimmed by 10 bases and V by 1 base; bases with no gene match: 9. This CDR3 is 16 amino acids long. Germline V gene sequence: CDR1 MGHRA, CDR2 YSYEKL. The CDR3, as DNA: TGCGCCAGCAGCCAAGGATATGGACAGGGAGAATCACCCCTCCACTTT. Its translation is CASSQGYGQGESPLHF.

This sequence joins TRBV7-9 and TRBJ2-1, with a possible D match to TRBD2 (5 bases). The CDR3 runs 13 residues. From germline, CDR1 is SEHNR and CDR2 FQNEAQ (reference sequence). Trimming left V 2 bases short and J 10 bases short, with 12 bases between. The CDR3 region has the DNA TGTGCCAGCAGCTTATACTTCGGGGTAGAGCAGTTCTTC. Translating it yields CASSLYFGVEQFF.

This clone has a single count. The CDR3 DNA follows: TGTGCCTGGATTTGGGCAGGTGGAAACACCATATATTTT. It codes for CAWIWAGGNTIYF. V and J are TRBV30 and TRBJ1-3; unclear D gene. The CDR3 totals 13 residues. The V gene lost 4 bases and the J gene lost 3 bases, with 10 bases spanning the gap. CDR1 and CDR2 from the germline V gene are GTSNPN and SVGIG (reference sequence). Full variable domain (outside the CDR3, taken from reference TRBV30 and TRBJ1-3): SQTIHQWPATLVQPVGSPLSLECTVEGTSNPNLYWYRQAAGRGLQLLFYSVGIGQISSEVPQNLSASRPQDRQFILSSKKLLLSDSGFYLCAWIWAGGNTIYFGEGSWLTVV.

V gene TRBV19 combines with J gene TRBJ1-5; D not certain. V lost 2 bases and J 7 bases, leaving 12 bases between the germline ends. Per the germline V gene, CDR1 is LNHDA and CDR2 is SQIVND (reference sequence). CDR3 length equals 14 residues. The CDR3 nucleotides are TGTGCCAGTAGTATATCCGGGTTCACCCAGCCCCAGCATTTT. As protein: CASSISGFTQPQHF.

The CDR3 protein is CASSPVANYGYTF. DNA of the CDR3: TGTGCCAGCAGCCCGGTAGCTAACTATGGCTACACCTTC. The chain recombines TRBV5-4 with TRBJ1-2; D remains unclear. CDR3 length: 13 amino acids. Germline CDR1 is SGHNT and CDR2 is YYREEE (reference sequence). V was pared by 4 bases and J by 0 bases, with 7 bases between.

The gene calls are TRBV4-2 and TRBJ1-5; D gene ambiguous. CDR1 is LGHNA, CDR2 YNFKEQ, per germline. V shed 0 bases and J shed 1 base, with 10 bases lying between them. The CDR3 is 16 residues long. The CDR3 protein is CASSQDAHGSNQPQHF. CDR3 in DNA: TGTGCCAGCAGCCAAGATGCCCACGGGAGCAATCAGCCCCAGCATTTT.

Only a few counts were recorded for this clone. The chain has TRBV13 and TRBJ1-1, with TRBD1 as a possible D gene (5 bases). CDR1 and CDR2 from the germline V gene are PRHDT and FYEKMQ (reference sequence). The length of the CDR3 is 17 residues. The germline V and J ends were trimmed by 1 base and 5 bases, with 20 bases remaining between them. The CDR3 DNA sequence: TGTGCCAGCAGCTTAGTTCCCCGGCGGGGGGTGAGGACTGAAGCTTTCTTT. It specifies CASSLVPRRGVRTEAFF.

DNA for the CDR3: TGTGCCAGCGTATCGCAAGAGGCAGGGCGAGGTGGCTACACCTTC. Translating gives CASVSQEAGRGGYTF. The rearrangement links TRBV28 to TRBJ1-2; possibly TRBD1 for D (5 bases). This CDR3 comprises 15 residues. CDR1 MDHEN and CDR2 SYDVKM come from the germline V gene. Deletions cut 8 bases from V and 7 bases from J, with 23 bases between.

This chain links TRBV21-1 with TRBJ2-1; TRBD2 is taken as the D call from the table, unchecked against the DNA. TRBV21-1 is flagged as a pseudogene. This CDR3 is 15 amino acids long. The CDR3 is CARTLTEGSYNEQFF. Written as DNA, the CDR3 is TGTGCCAGGACTCTCACCGAGGGCTCCTACAATGAGCAGTTCTTC.

This chain connects TRBV9 to TRBJ2-3; tentative D call: TRBD1 (5 bases). The CDR3 contains 15 residues. V lost 2 bases and J 3 bases, leaving 13 bases between the germline ends. Germline-derived CDR1 and CDR2 are SGDLS and YYNGEE. The CDR3 bases are TGTGCCAGCAGCGTTTCTTCCCGACAGACAGATACGCAGTATTTT. As protein: CASSVSSRQTDTQYF.

This sequence joins TRBV28 and TRBJ2-2; maybe TRBD2 (5 bases). The V gene lost 6 bases and the J gene lost 0 bases, with 11 bases spanning the gap. The CDR3 contains 15 residues. The germline CDR1 and CDR2 sequences are MDHEN and SYDVKM. The CDR3 loop reads CASRVGAANTGELFF. In nucleotides, the CDR3 is TGTGCCAGCAGGGTAGGAGCGGCGAACACCGGGGAGCTGTTTTTT.

This clone was found a few times. This chain joins TRBV5-6 and TRBJ2-7; TRBD1 matches 10 bases. Germline V CDR1 and CDR2: SGHDT, YYEEEE. The CDR3 length is 14 residues. V shed 2 bases, J shed 6 bases, and the junction held 5 bases outside the gene matches. The CDR3 reads CASSFRDRGGEQYV. CDR3 DNA sequence: TGTGCCAGCAGCTTCCGGGACAGGGGCGGCGAGCAGTACGTC.

This rearrangement joins TRBV28 to TRBJ2-7, with D unresolved. V gave up 2 bases and J gave up 6 bases, with 8 bases separating them. The CDR3 length is 12 residues. Germline-derived CDR1 and CDR2 are MDHEN and SYDVKM. CDR3 sequence: CASSLAQSEQYF. The CDR3 DNA sequence: TGTGCCAGCAGTTTAGCACAATCCGAGCAGTACTTC.

The table lists this clone with a count of one. The gene calls are TRBV5-5 and TRBJ1-5, with D perhaps matching TRBD1 (5 bases). The germline V and J ends were trimmed by 8 bases and 0 bases, with 12 bases remaining between them. CDR3 length: 14 amino acids. Per germline, CDR1 SGHKS and CDR2 YYEKEE (reference sequence). CDR3 in amino acids: CARGRLYSNQPQHF. The CDR3 nucleotides read TGTGCCAGGGGGCGGCTATATAGCAATCAGCCCCAGCATTTT.

The CDR3 DNA is TGTGCCAGCAGCCAAGATCCGGGGTTTAAAGCAGATACGCAGTATTTT. Amino acid sequence: CASSQDPGFKADTQYF. The chain links TRBV3-1 (or the pseudogene TRBV3-2) to TRBJ2-3; D is possibly TRBD2 (5 bases). Deletions cut 0 bases from V and 4 bases from J, with 14 bases between. Per the germline V gene, CDR1 is LGHDT and CDR2 is YNNKEL (reference sequence). This CDR3 spans 16 amino acids.

This clone was detected once. The chain is built from TRBV6-6 and TRBJ1-5; the D is unclear. This CDR3 region has 12 residues. Between the trimmed V and J ends, which lost 8 bases and 4 bases, there was a span of 9 bases. Germline V gene lookup returns CDR1 MNHNY and CDR2 SVGAGI (reference sequence). The chain's CDR3 is CASDDTNQPQHF. CDR3 DNA: TGTGCCAGCGACGACACGAATCAGCCCCAGCATTTT.